A selection of T cell receptor beta chains follows, all from one sample in a study of T cell responses to AZD1222 COVID-19 vaccine. Only in-frame clones appear in the TCRdb table, and some are missing; sequencing was by immunoSEQ multiplex PCR. The sample shows about 110,000 clones, roughly 90% of them seen only once. The source was peripheral blood, collected on day 0 of AZD1222 vaccination. The receptors were gathered from an adult in good health. CDR3s include the opening cysteine and the closing phenylalanine or tryptophan. Clone size is stated in some rows and not others, as once, few, many or a class when expanded.

V	size	J	CDR3
TRBV3-1/TRBV3-2	NA	TRBJ1-1	CASSPGFLNTEAFF
TRBV18	NA	TRBJ1-1	CASSPITDEAFF
TRBV4-1	NA	TRBJ2-7	CASSQDHRDYEQYF
TRBV18	NA	TRBJ2-5	CASSPPFQETQYF
TRBV7-3	NA	TRBJ2-2	CASSSRTVTNTGELFF
TRBV28	NA	TRBJ1-1	CASSLPGAGSNEAFF
TRBV7-9	NA	TRBJ2-5	CASSPSGALETQYF
TRBV6-7	NA	TRBJ2-1	CASSYSGTPESNEQFF
TRBV7-3	NA	TRBJ2-6	CASSQWKGSGANVLTF
TRBV28	once	TRBJ2-7	CASRPERGKALFVFYEQYF
TRBV9	NA	TRBJ2-3	CASSVRERLDTQYF
TRBV24-1	NA	TRBJ2-5	CATSHGSPETQYF
TRBV28	NA	TRBJ1-4	CASRRDTNEKLFF
TRBV28	NA	TRBJ2-6	CASSLLQGAGANVLTF
TRBV19	few	TRBJ2-5	CASRKQHQETQYF
TRBV7-2	once	TRBJ1-2	CASSLVGGNYGYTF
TRBV13	NA	TRBJ2-1	CASSPPRAETHEQFF
TRBV28	NA	TRBJ2-5	CASSLQETQYF
TRBV7-2	NA	TRBJ2-3	CASSLEGQPTDTQYF
TRBV3-1/TRBV3-2	NA	TRBJ1-1	CASSLREVNTEAFF
TRBV5-4	NA	TRBJ1-4	CASSFGGQGEKLFF
TRBV14	NA	TRBJ2-1	CASSQDWGLAGGAYNEQFF
TRBV27	NA	TRBJ1-6	CASSPDRIRSSYNSPLHF
TRBV4-2	NA	TRBJ2-5	CASSQGGGLAGGSETQYF
TRBV27	NA	TRBJ1-1	CASSSQPLRRHWNTEAFF
TRBV6-5	NA	TRBJ2-7	CASSDGNYEQYF
TRBV5-6	NA	TRBJ1-1	CASSHGTITEAFF
TRBV25-1	NA	TRBJ2-7	CASSPSPSYEQYF
TRBV7-9	NA	TRBJ1-1	CASNSHPTEAFF
TRBV2	NA	TRBJ2-2	CASSLDRYTGELFF
TRBV4-3	NA	TRBJ1-1	CASSPGRGGTEAFF
TRBV28	NA	TRBJ1-4	CASTGGGLHEKLFF
TRBV28	NA	TRBJ2-3	CASTHPSTDTQYF
TRBV5-1	NA	TRBJ2-2	CASSLSGSAGELFF
TRBV5-6	once	TRBJ2-7	CASSLGQGEYF
TRBV19	NA	TRBJ1-2	CASSIKGTGDGYTF
TRBV5-6	NA	TRBJ1-2	CASSLAGDYVSGYTF
TRBV25-1	NA	TRBJ1-1	CASSRPGGISTWDTEAFF
TRBV28	NA	TRBJ1-2	CASSLQGGGYTF
TRBV28	NA	TRBJ1-6	CASTPDSEHSPLHF
TRBV27	NA	TRBJ1-2	CASSQPGYGYTF
TRBV6-4	few	TRBJ2-1	CASSDSSQGGMPDEQFF
TRBV5-1	NA	TRBJ2-7	CASSLRDIYEQYF
TRBV7-2	NA	TRBJ1-1	CASSLLEGQGSTEAFF
TRBV7-6	NA	TRBJ2-2	CASSLDRAVAGELFF
TRBV30	once	TRBJ2-1	CAWSVGLSSGFYNEQFF
TRBV18	NA	TRBJ1-2	CASSPGASSFNYGYTF
TRBV2	NA	TRBJ1-1	CASSKGAQAREAFF
TRBV27	NA	TRBJ2-5	CASSLRARETQYF
TRBV10-3	NA	TRBJ2-7	CAISESLQTPYF
TRBV10-1	NA	TRBJ2-1	CASSPGASGRDEQFF
TRBV28	NA	TRBJ1-5	CASSSQPGQNNQPQHF
TRBV7-9	NA	TRBJ2-2	CASSLALGSSAHTGELFF